The next 2 T cell receptor beta chains were all read from a single sample in a study of blood T cell repertoires in COVID-19. Assay: immunoSEQ multiplex PCR; the TCRdb copy retains only in-frame clones and omits some. The sample records 200,000 to 300,000 clones, about 91% being singletons. The specimen was peripheral blood. The receptors were sampled from a person under 35 with COVID-19, enrolled during active disease.

This chain uses TRBV19 with TRBJ1-2; TRBD1 might be the D (6 bases). The germline V and J ends were trimmed by 6 bases and 8 bases, with 19 bases remaining between them. The germline V gene encodes CDR1 LNHDA and CDR2 SQIVND (reference sequence). CDR3 length: 14 residues. The CDR3 loop is CASSNSQGRVGYTF. The CDR3 coding sequence is TGTGCCAGTAGCAACAGCCAGGGGAGAGTCGGCTACACCTTC.

The V and J genes are TRBV6-1 and TRBJ1-1; the match to TRBD1 covers 8 bases. There are 16 residues in the CDR3. V trimming: 1 base; J trimming: 2 bases; junction bases outside the gene matches: 6. CDR1 MNHNS and CDR2 SASEGT come from the germline V gene. CDR3 sequence: CASSEVRAGGNTEAFF. The DNA for the CDR3 is TGTGCCAGCAGTGAAGTCAGGGCAGGGGGCAACACTGAAGCTTTCTTT.